A selection of T cell receptor beta chains follows, all from one sample in a study of cytomegalovirus exposure and HLA in healthy donors. Sequencing used immunoSEQ multiplex PCR; TCRdb keeps in-frame clones, though not all of them. Found here are about 77,000 clones; the top ten clones hold roughly 13%. Source material: PBMCs. These receptors were obtained from a man aged 50-59 years in good health and CMV-seropositive. CDR3s include the opening cysteine and the closing phenylalanine or tryptophan. D genes are given only for firm matches.

d_call: .; j_call: TRBJ1-5; v_call: TRBV29-1; cdr3_nt: TGCAGCGTTGATCCCTTGCGTGCCCGGGGAAGCAATCAGCCCCAGCATTTT; cdr3_aa: CSVDPLRARGSNQPQHF
d_call: .; j_call: TRBJ2-3; v_call: TRBV6-5; cdr3_nt: TGTGCCAGCAGTTACTCGAGCGGCTCCCTGGGGGATACGCAGTATTTT; cdr3_aa: CASSYSSGSLGDTQYF
d_call: .; j_call: TRBJ1-1; v_call: TRBV15; cdr3_nt: TGTGCCACCAGCACTAGACGGGACACTGAAGCTTTCTTT; cdr3_aa: CATSTRRDTEAFF
d_call: TRBD1; j_call: TRBJ1-1; v_call: TRBV10-3; cdr3_nt: TGTGCCATCAGCGGACAGGGCCAACTGAACACTGAAGCTTTCTTT; cdr3_aa: CAISGQGQLNTEAFF
d_call: TRBD1; j_call: TRBJ1-1; v_call: TRBV5-1; cdr3_nt: TGCGCCAGCAGCTTGGGCCGGACAGGAAACACTGAAGCTTTCTTT; cdr3_aa: CASSLGRTGNTEAFF
d_call: .; j_call: TRBJ1-1; v_call: TRBV6-6; cdr3_nt: TGTGCCAGCAGCCGGCAGGGGCCCTCCTTGAACACTGAAGCTTTCTTT; cdr3_aa: CASSRQGPSLNTEAFF
d_call: TRBD1; j_call: TRBJ2-2; v_call: TRBV10-3; cdr3_nt: TGTGCCATCAGCTTCGGACAGGGGAGTACCGGGGAGCTGTTTTTT; cdr3_aa: CAISFGQGSTGELFF
d_call: TRBD2; j_call: TRBJ2-5; v_call: TRBV5-8; cdr3_nt: TGTGCCAGCAGTAAGCGGGGGGGCCGCGAGACCCAGTACTTC; cdr3_aa: CASSKRGGRETQYF
d_call: TRBD1; j_call: TRBJ1-6; v_call: TRBV5-6; cdr3_nt: TGTGCCAGCAGCCTAAGGACAGGGAACTATTCACCCCTCCACTTT; cdr3_aa: CASSLRTGNYSPLHF
d_call: TRBD1; j_call: TRBJ1-2; v_call: TRBV6-5; cdr3_nt: TGTGCCAGCAGTCTTTCTGGACAGGGGCGAGGCTACACCTTC; cdr3_aa: CASSLSGQGRGYTF
d_call: TRBD2; j_call: TRBJ2-3; v_call: TRBV4-1; cdr3_nt: TGCGCCAGCAGCAAGGGACTAGCGGACACAGATACGCAGTATTTT; cdr3_aa: CASSKGLADTDTQYF
d_call: TRBD1; j_call: TRBJ1-2; v_call: TRBV9; cdr3_nt: TGTGCCAGCAGCGCCCAAGACCGGGACAGGCCTAACTATGGCTACACCTTC; cdr3_aa: CASSAQDRDRPNYGYTF
d_call: TRBD1; j_call: TRBJ1-4; v_call: TRBV5-6; cdr3_nt: TGTGCCAGCAGCCCGGACAGGGGGCGGGTTAATGAAAAACTGTTTTTT; cdr3_aa: CASSPDRGRVNEKLFF
d_call: .; j_call: TRBJ1-1; v_call: TRBV7-9; cdr3_nt: TGTGCCAGCAGCTTAGGGGAGGGACCGGCTTTCTTT; cdr3_aa: CASSLGEGPAFF
d_call: .; j_call: TRBJ2-2; v_call: TRBV7-8; cdr3_nt: TGTGCCAGCAGCTTAGTAATGACCGGGGAGCTGTTTTTT; cdr3_aa: CASSLVMTGELFF
d_call: .; j_call: TRBJ2-2; v_call: TRBV6-5; cdr3_nt: TGTGCCAGCTGTTGGGGCAGGAACACCGGGGAGCTGTTTTTT; cdr3_aa: CASCWGRNTGELFF
d_call: TRBD1; j_call: TRBJ2-7; v_call: TRBV5-1; cdr3_nt: TGCGCCAGCAGCCTATCCGGGACAGGGGGCGAGCAGTACTTC; cdr3_aa: CASSLSGTGGEQYF
d_call: .; j_call: TRBJ2-3; v_call: TRBV7-3; cdr3_nt: TGTGCCAGCAGCCCCAGGGGAGAAGATACGCAGTATTTT; cdr3_aa: CASSPRGEDTQYF
d_call: TRBD1; j_call: TRBJ1-5; v_call: TRBV5-6; cdr3_nt: TGTGCCAGCAGCCCCGGGACAGGGCATCCCGGTCAGCCCCAGCATTTT; cdr3_aa: CASSPGTGHPGQPQHF
d_call: TRBD1; j_call: TRBJ2-7; v_call: TRBV6-5; cdr3_nt: TGTGCCAGCAGTCCGGGACAGGGTTGGTACGAGCAGTACTTC; cdr3_aa: CASSPGQGWYEQYF
d_call: .; j_call: TRBJ1-2; v_call: TRBV7-2; cdr3_nt: TGTGCCAGCAGCTTAATCTCTAACTATGGCTACACCTTC; cdr3_aa: CASSLISNYGYTF
d_call: TRBD1; j_call: TRBJ1-1; v_call: TRBV9; cdr3_nt: TGTGCCAGCAGCCCAACAGGGGTAGGGACTGAAGCTTTCTTT; cdr3_aa: CASSPTGVGTEAFF
d_call: TRBD2; j_call: TRBJ2-2; v_call: TRBV5-4; cdr3_nt: TGTGCCAGCAGCCCCCGGACTAGCGGGAGAACCGGGGAGCTGTTTTTT; cdr3_aa: CASSPRTSGRTGELFF
d_call: .; j_call: TRBJ2-1; v_call: TRBV7-2; cdr3_nt: TGTGCCAGCAGCTTAGCGGGGCGAGGCAATGAGCAGTTCTTC; cdr3_aa: CASSLAGRGNEQFF
d_call: .; j_call: TRBJ1-1; v_call: TRBV30; cdr3_nt: TGTGCCTGGAGTCCCCCAGGGGAGAGAGGGAATGAAGCTTTCTTT; cdr3_aa: CAWSPPGERGNEAFF
d_call: .; j_call: TRBJ2-5; v_call: TRBV7-6; cdr3_nt: TGTGCCAGCAGCTTACGGGATCAGACCCAGTACTTC; cdr3_aa: CASSLRDQTQYF
d_call: .; j_call: TRBJ1-5; v_call: TRBV27; cdr3_nt: TGTGCCAGCAGCCTCAGGGCGCCGGGTAATCAGCCCCAGCATTTT; cdr3_aa: CASSLRAPGNQPQHF
d_call: .; j_call: TRBJ1-5; v_call: TRBV4-1; cdr3_nt: TGCGCCAGCAGCACCCCCGTCAGAGGCCAGCCCCAGCATTTT; cdr3_aa: CASSTPVRGQPQHF
d_call: .; j_call: TRBJ1-1; v_call: TRBV5-6; cdr3_nt: TGTGCCAGCAGCCCACAGGAGGAGGGCACTGAAGCTTTCTTT; cdr3_aa: CASSPQEEGTEAFF
d_call: .; j_call: TRBJ2-1; v_call: TRBV6-5; cdr3_nt: TGTGCCAGCAGTTACTCGACAGACGTGGCAGTGCAGTTCTTC; cdr3_aa: CASSYSTDVAVQFF
d_call: .; j_call: TRBJ2-7; v_call: TRBV6-1; cdr3_nt: TGTGCCAGCAGTGAAGGACTCCACTACGAGCAGTACTTC; cdr3_aa: CASSEGLHYEQYF
d_call: .; j_call: TRBJ1-1; v_call: TRBV19; cdr3_nt: TGTGCCAGTAGTATCAATGGAGGCATGAACACTGAAGCTTTCTTT; cdr3_aa: CASSINGGMNTEAFF
d_call: TRBD1; j_call: TRBJ1-3; v_call: TRBV14; cdr3_nt: TGTGCCAGCAGCCAACCGTGGACAGGCGGAAACACCATATATTTT; cdr3_aa: CASSQPWTGGNTIYF
d_call: TRBD2; j_call: TRBJ2-3; v_call: TRBV6-5; cdr3_nt: TGTGCCAGCAGCGAGCGGGGGGGCACAGATACGCAGTATTTT; cdr3_aa: CASSERGGTDTQYF
d_call: TRBD2; j_call: TRBJ2-3; v_call: TRBV11-3; cdr3_nt: TGTGCCAGCAGCCCGAGGGCAGGCGGGGGGTCGGATACGCAGTATTTT; cdr3_aa: CASSPRAGGGSDTQYF
d_call: TRBD1; j_call: TRBJ2-1; v_call: TRBV15; cdr3_nt: TGTGCCACCAGTCGGGACAGCAATGAGCAGTTCTTC; cdr3_aa: CATSRDSNEQFF
d_call: .; j_call: TRBJ1-3; v_call: TRBV5-1; cdr3_nt: TGCGCCAGCAGCTTGGACAGGGCATCTGGAAACACCATATATTTT; cdr3_aa: CASSLDRASGNTIYF
d_call: .; j_call: TRBJ1-3; v_call: TRBV18; cdr3_nt: TGTGCCAGCTCCCCAGGGGCGGACACCATATATTTT; cdr3_aa: CASSPGADTIYF
d_call: .; j_call: TRBJ2-1; v_call: TRBV4-1; cdr3_nt: TGCGCCAGCAGCCTCCCGGGGGACGAGCAGTTCTTC; cdr3_aa: CASSLPGDEQFF
d_call: .; j_call: TRBJ1-2; v_call: TRBV7-2; cdr3_nt: TGTGCCAGCAGCCCCGGTTCCTATGGCTACACCTTC; cdr3_aa: CASSPGSYGYTF
d_call: .; j_call: TRBJ1-2; v_call: TRBV4-1; cdr3_nt: TGCGCCAGCAGCCAAGATCAACCCCAGAATGGCTACACCTTC; cdr3_aa: CASSQDQPQNGYTF
d_call: TRBD2; j_call: TRBJ2-1; v_call: TRBV7-9; cdr3_nt: TGTGCCAGCAGGCTAGCGGGAGATGAGCAGTTCTTC; cdr3_aa: CASRLAGDEQFF
d_call: TRBD1; j_call: TRBJ1-1; v_call: TRBV28; cdr3_nt: TGTGCCAGCAAACAGGGGAGCCCCACTGAAGCTTTCTTT; cdr3_aa: CASKQGSPTEAFF
d_call: .; j_call: TRBJ1-6; v_call: TRBV19; cdr3_nt: TGTGCCAGTAGTATAATGAGCTCCTATAATTCACCCCTCCACTTT; cdr3_aa: CASSIMSSYNSPLHF
d_call: TRBD1; j_call: TRBJ1-4; v_call: TRBV4-2; cdr3_nt: TGTGCCAGCAGCCGCCCTGGGACAGGTGTTAATGAAAAACTGTTTTTT; cdr3_aa: CASSRPGTGVNEKLFF
d_call: .; j_call: TRBJ2-3; v_call: TRBV4-1; cdr3_nt: TGCGCCAGCAGCTCCCAGGGGGGTCCTCGCCCAGATACGCAGTATTTT; cdr3_aa: CASSSQGGPRPDTQYF
d_call: .; j_call: TRBJ2-7; v_call: TRBV5-1; cdr3_nt: TGCGCCAGCAGCTTGGCACTAGCTGTTGCCGAGCAGTACTTC; cdr3_aa: CASSLALAVAEQYF
d_call: TRBD1; j_call: TRBJ2-3; v_call: TRBV10-1; cdr3_nt: TGCGCCAGCAGTGATCCGGGACAGGGCTCAGATACGCAGTATTTT; cdr3_aa: CASSDPGQGSDTQYF
d_call: TRBD2; j_call: TRBJ2-3; v_call: TRBV4-2; cdr3_nt: TGTGCCAGCAGCCACCTTAGCGGGAGTCATACAGATACGCAGTATTTT; cdr3_aa: CASSHLSGSHTDTQYF
d_call: .; j_call: TRBJ2-7; v_call: TRBV5-1; cdr3_nt: TGCGCCAGCAGCAAGGACAGATACGAGCAGTACTTC; cdr3_aa: CASSKDRYEQYF
d_call: .; j_call: TRBJ2-1; v_call: TRBV15; cdr3_nt: TGTGCCACCAGCAGAGATCTAGATGAGCAGTTCTTC; cdr3_aa: CATSRDLDEQFF
d_call: TRBD1; j_call: TRBJ1-2; v_call: TRBV19; cdr3_nt: TGTGCCAGTAGTATCGGACAGGTTTCCTATGGCTACACCTTC; cdr3_aa: CASSIGQVSYGYTF